These T cell receptor beta chains were read from a single sample in a study of T cell changes during pregnancy in multiple sclerosis. Using immunoSEQ multiplex PCR, the repertoire was profiled, and TCRdb retains in-frame clones only, with some absent. The data contain under 70,000 clones, around 92% of them singletons. The sequencing used peripheral blood, collected in the third trimester of pregnancy. The source is a female donor in good health, enrolled as a control in a pregnancy study. The CDR3 runs from the conserved cysteine through the conserved F or W. A D gene is named only where the DNA matches it firmly. Clone size, where shown, is once, few, many, or a class for clones that have expanded.

d_call,v_call,clone_size,j_call,cdr3_aa,cdr3_nt
-,TRBV15,-,TRBJ2-5,CATGKTGDETQYF,TGTGCCACCGGAAAGACAGGTGACGAGACCCAGTACTTC
-,TRBV5-1,once,TRBJ1-1,CASSPGGARISAEAFF,TGCGCCAGCAGCCCGGGAGGCGCTCGTATAAGCGCTGAAGCTTTCTTT
-,TRBV2,-,TRBJ2-3,CASSRTSPNTDTQYF,TGTGCCAGCAGTCGGACTTCCCCTAACACAGATACGCAGTATTTT
-,TRBV18,-,TRBJ1-2,CASSPPGLRGIYGYTF,TGTGCCAGCTCACCACCGGGTTTGCGGGGTATTTACGGCTACACCTTC
TRBD1,TRBV5-4,-,TRBJ1-2,CASSLQGDYGYTF,TGTGCCAGCAGCTTGCAGGGGGACTATGGCTACACCTTC
-,TRBV27,-,TRBJ1-5,CASSPPLSMNQPQHF,TGTGCCAGCAGTCCACCCCTTTCTATGAATCAGCCCCAGCATTTT
-,TRBV28,-,TRBJ2-7,CASSYPLDGLSYEQYF,TGTGCCAGCAGTTACCCCCTTGATGGGCTCTCCTACGAGCAGTACTTC
-,TRBV10-3,-,TRBJ2-3,CAISDVEVGDTQYF,TGTGCCATCAGTGATGTTGAAGTCGGAGATACGCAGTATTTT
-,TRBV7-6,-,TRBJ1-2,CASSPLTGGYTF,TGTGCCAGCAGCCCTCTGACAGGTGGCTACACCTTC
TRBD1,TRBV4-1,once,TRBJ1-4,CASSQGQGKDEKLFF,TGCGCCAGCAGCCAAGGACAGGGGAAGGATGAAAAACTGTTTTTT
-,TRBV5-1,-,TRBJ1-1,CASSSGRGTEAFF,TGCGCCAGCAGCTCTGGCCGGGGCACTGAAGCTTTCTTT
TRBD2,TRBV7-9,-,TRBJ2-2,CASSGTSGRNTGELFF,TGTGCCAGCAGCGGGACTAGCGGGAGGAACACCGGGGAGCTGTTTTTT
-,TRBV11-2,-,TRBJ1-3,CASSQGRVNTIYF,TGTGCCAGCAGTCAAGGCAGGGTAAACACCATATATTTT
TRBD2,TRBV4-1,-,TRBJ2-1,CASSATSGGSEQFF,TGCGCCAGCAGCGCGACTAGCGGGGGTAGTGAGCAGTTCTTC
TRBD2,TRBV9,-,TRBJ2-2,CASSFAGTSGPGELFF,TGTGCCAGCAGCTTCGCCGGGACTAGCGGTCCCGGGGAGCTGTTTTTT
TRBD1,TRBV29-1,-,TRBJ1-4,CSVEEGGQGAAELFF,TGCAGCGTTGAAGAAGGAGGACAGGGGGCGGCAGAACTGTTTTTT
TRBD1,TRBV5-1,-,TRBJ1-6,CASSLETGGVMTPLHF,TGCGCCAGCAGCCTGGAGACAGGGGGTGTTATGACACCCCTCCACTTT
TRBD1,TRBV4-1,-,TRBJ1-1,CASSLTGEDTEAFF,TGCGCCAGCAGCCTAACAGGGGAGGACACTGAAGCTTTCTTT
-,TRBV5-1,-,TRBJ2-3,CASSLVGLSGGADTQYF,TGCGCCAGCAGCTTGGTGGGGCTGTCGGGGGGCGCAGATACGCAGTATTTT
TRBD1,TRBV9,-,TRBJ1-6,CASSGRDSDDSPLHF,TGTGCCAGCAGCGGCCGGGACAGTGACGATTCACCCCTCCACTTT
TRBD1,TRBV19,once,TRBJ1-3,CASSARVLRDSHGNTIYF,TGTGCCAGTAGTGCTCGCGTCCTCCGGGACAGCCACGGAAACACCATATATTTT
TRBD2,TRBV30,-,TRBJ2-3,CAYKGLAGGIDTQYF,TGTGCCTACAAAGGACTAGCGGGGGGCATAGATACGCAGTATTTT
-,TRBV11-2,-,TRBJ2-1,CASGIRGSLNEQFF,TGTGCCAGTGGGATAAGGGGGAGCTTAAATGAGCAGTTCTTC
TRBD2,TRBV5-5,once,TRBJ2-1,CASSANRGGSNEQFF,TGTGCCAGCAGCGCGAACCGGGGGGGATCGAATGAGCAGTTCTTC